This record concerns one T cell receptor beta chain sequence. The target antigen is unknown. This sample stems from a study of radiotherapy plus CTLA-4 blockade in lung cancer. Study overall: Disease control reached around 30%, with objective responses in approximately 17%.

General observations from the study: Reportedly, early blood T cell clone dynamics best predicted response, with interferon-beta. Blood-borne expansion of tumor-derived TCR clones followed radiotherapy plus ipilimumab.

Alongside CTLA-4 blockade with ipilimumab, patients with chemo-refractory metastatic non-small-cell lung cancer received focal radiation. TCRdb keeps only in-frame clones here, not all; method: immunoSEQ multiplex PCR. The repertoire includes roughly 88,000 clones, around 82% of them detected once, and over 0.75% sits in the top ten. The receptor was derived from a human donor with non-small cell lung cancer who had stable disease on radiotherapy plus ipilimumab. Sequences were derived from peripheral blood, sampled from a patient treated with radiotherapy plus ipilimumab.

This CDR3 reads CASNTGRNTDTQYF. In DNA form, the CDR3 reads TGTGCCAGCAATACAGGGAGAAACACAGATACGCAGTATTTT. The chain employs TRBV9 and TRBJ2-3; D might be TRBD1 (6 bases). This CDR3 spans 14 amino acids. V was cut by 6 bases and J by 2 bases, with 13 bases left in between. The V gene's germline CDR1 is SGDLS and CDR2 YYNGEE.